This TCR beta chain was retrieved from a study of response to subunit inactivated influenza vaccine. The CDR3 contains 13 residues. V shed 6 bases and J shed 6 bases, with 15 bases lying between them. Germline V CDR1 and CDR2: ENHRY, SYGVKD. TCRdb passed the RT-PCR reads through MiXCR, listing each CDR3 protein once. The table lists roughly 620,000 distinct CDR3 sequences, about 10% of them singletons, with approximately 11% in the top ten. The sample was also reused in another study, on T cells expressing NK-cell markers. That work contributes: UMIs accompanied the 5'RACE template switching by which TCR beta cDNA was made. Serological testing identified seven of the eight sequenced donors as HCMV-seropositive and one as seronegative. Five or six of the donors carried dominant NKG2C+ clonotypes that took up roughly 1.0-8% of their CD8+ T cells. The same clonotypes also predominated in the CD3+CD56-NKG2C+ fraction of four donors.

This sequence originates from a man between 50 and 59 years old who received an inactivated influenza vaccine. The material was PBMCs from blood, obtained on the day of vaccination. This chain joins TRBV10-3 and TRBJ2-7; D is ambiguous. The CDR3 loop is CAISAAREVEQYF. CDR3 coding DNA: TGTGCCATCAGCGCCGCTAGGGAAGTCGAGCAGTACTTC.